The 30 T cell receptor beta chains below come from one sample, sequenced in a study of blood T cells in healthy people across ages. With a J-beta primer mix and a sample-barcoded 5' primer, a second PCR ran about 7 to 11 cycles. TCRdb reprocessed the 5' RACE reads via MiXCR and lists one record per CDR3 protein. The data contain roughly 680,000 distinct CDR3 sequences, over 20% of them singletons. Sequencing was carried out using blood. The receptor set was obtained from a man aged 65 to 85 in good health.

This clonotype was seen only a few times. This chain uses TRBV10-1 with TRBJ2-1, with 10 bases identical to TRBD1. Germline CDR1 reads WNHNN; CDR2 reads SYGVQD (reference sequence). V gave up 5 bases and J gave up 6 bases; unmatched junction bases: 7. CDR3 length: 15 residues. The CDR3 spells CASSRDRGPSNEQFF. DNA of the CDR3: TGCGCCAGCAGTAGGGACAGGGGCCCCTCCAATGAGCAGTTCTTC.

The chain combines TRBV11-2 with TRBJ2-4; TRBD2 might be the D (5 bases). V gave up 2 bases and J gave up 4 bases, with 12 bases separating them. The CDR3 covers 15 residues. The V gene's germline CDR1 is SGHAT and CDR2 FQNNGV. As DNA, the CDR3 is TGTGCCAGCAGCTTACTAGCACTACCTAAAAACATTCAGTACTTC. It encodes CASSLLALPKNIQYF.

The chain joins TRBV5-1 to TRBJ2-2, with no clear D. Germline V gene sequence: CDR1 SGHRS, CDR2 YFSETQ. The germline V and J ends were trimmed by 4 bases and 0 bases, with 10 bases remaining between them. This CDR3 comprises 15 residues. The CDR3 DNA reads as TGCGCCAGCAGCGCCGCCGGGCCGAACACCGGGGAGCTGTTTTTT. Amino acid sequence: CASSAAGPNTGELFF.

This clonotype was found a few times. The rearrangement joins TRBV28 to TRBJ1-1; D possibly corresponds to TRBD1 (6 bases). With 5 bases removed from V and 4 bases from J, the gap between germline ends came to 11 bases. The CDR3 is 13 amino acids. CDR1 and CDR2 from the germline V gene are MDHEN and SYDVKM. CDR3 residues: CASSLTGPTEAFF. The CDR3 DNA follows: TGTGCCAGCAGTCTCACAGGGCCCACTGAAGCTTTCTTT.

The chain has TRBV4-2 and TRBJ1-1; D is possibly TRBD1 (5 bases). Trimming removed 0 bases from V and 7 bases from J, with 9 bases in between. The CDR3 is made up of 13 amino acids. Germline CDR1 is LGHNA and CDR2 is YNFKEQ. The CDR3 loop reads CASSQDPGGEAFF. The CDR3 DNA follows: TGTGCCAGCAGCCAAGATCCCGGGGGTGAAGCTTTCTTT.

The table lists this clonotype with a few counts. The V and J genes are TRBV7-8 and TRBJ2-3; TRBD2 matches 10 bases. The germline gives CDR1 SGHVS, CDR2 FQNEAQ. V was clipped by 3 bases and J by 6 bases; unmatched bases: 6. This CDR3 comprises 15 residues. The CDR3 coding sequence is TGTGCCAGCAGCTTCGTCCTAGCGGGAGCTGATACGCAGTATTTT. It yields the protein CASSFVLAGADTQYF.

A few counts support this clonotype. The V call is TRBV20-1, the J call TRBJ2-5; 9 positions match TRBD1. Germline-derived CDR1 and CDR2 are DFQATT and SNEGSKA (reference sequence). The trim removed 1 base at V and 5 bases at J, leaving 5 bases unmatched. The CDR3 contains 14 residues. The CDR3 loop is CSARVTGGIETQYF. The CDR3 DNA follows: TGCAGTGCTAGAGTAACAGGGGGCATTGAGACCCAGTACTTC.

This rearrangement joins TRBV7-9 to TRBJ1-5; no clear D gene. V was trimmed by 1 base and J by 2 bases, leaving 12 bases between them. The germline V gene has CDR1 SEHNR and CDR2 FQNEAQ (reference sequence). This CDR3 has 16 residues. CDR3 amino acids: CASSLELSGRNQPQHF. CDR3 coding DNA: TGTGCCAGCAGCTTAGAGTTGTCTGGGCGCAATCAGCCCCAGCATTTT.

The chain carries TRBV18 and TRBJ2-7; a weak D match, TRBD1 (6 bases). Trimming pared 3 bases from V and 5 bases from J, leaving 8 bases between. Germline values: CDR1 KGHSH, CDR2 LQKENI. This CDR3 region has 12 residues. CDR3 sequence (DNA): TGTGCCAGCTCACCCAACAGGGACGAGCAGTACTTC. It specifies CASSPNRDEQYF.

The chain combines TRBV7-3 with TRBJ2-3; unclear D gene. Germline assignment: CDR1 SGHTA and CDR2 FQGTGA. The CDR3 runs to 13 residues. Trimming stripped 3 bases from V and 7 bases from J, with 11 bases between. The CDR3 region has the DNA TGTGCCAGCAGCTTGGCCCCCTTGAATACGCAGTATTTT. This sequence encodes CASSLAPLNTQYF.

For the CDR3, the DNA is TGTGCCAGCAGCCCTACAGGGGGTAGGTCAGATACGCAGTATTTT. Its translation: CASSPTGGRSDTQYF. V usage is TRBV27 and J usage is TRBJ2-3, with 8 bases identical to TRBD1. Germline CDR1 and CDR2: MNHEY and SMNVEV (reference sequence). V lost 6 bases and J lost 4; bases outside the gene matches: 9. CDR3 length: 15 amino acids.

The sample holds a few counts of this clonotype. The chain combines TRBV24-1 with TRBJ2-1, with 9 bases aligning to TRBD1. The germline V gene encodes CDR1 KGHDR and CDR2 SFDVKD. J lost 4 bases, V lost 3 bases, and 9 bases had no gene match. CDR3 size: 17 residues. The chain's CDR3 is CATSDSTGTGRYNEQFF. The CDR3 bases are TGTGCCACCAGTGATAGCACCGGGACAGGGAGGTACAATGAGCAGTTCTTC.

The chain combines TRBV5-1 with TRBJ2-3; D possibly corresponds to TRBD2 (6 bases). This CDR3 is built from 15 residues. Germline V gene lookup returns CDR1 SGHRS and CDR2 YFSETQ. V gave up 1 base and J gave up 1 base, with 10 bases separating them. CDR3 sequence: CASSLTGDRTDTQYF. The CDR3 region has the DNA TGCGCCAGCAGCTTGACGGGAGATCGCACAGATACGCAGTATTTT.

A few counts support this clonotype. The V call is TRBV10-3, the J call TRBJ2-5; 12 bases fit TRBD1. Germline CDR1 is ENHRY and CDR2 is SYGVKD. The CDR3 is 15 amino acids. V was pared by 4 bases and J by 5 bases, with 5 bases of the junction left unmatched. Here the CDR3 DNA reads TGTGCCATCAGTGGGCCGGGACAGGGGGCGGAGACCCAGTACTTC. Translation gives CAISGPGQGAETQYF.

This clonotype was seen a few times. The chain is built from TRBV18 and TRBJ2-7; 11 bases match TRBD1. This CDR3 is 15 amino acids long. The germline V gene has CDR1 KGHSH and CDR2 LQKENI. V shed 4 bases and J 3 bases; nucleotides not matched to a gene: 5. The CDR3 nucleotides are TGTGCCAGCTCACTGCCGGGACAGGGGGTCTACGAGCAGTACTTC. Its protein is CASSLPGQGVYEQYF.

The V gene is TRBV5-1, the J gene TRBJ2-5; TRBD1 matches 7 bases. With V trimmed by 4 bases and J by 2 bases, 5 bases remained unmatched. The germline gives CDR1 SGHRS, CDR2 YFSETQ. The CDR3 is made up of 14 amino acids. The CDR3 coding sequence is TGCGCCAGCAGCCCCCTGACAGGGCAAGAGACCCAGTACTTC. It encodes CASSPLTGQETQYF.

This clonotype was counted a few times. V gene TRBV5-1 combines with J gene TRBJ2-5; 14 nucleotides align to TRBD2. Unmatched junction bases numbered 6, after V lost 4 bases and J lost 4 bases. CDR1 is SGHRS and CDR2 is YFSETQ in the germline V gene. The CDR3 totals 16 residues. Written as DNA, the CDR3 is TGCGCCAGCAGCACTGGGACTAGCGGGAGTGGAGAGACCCAGTACTTC. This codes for CASSTGTSGSGETQYF.

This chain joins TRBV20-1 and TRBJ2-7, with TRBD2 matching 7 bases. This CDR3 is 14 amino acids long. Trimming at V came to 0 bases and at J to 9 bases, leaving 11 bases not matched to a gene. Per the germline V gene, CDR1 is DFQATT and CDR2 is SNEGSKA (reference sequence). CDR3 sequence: CSARDLLVGEGQYF. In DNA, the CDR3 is TGCAGTGCTAGAGATCTCCTGGTAGGGGAGGGGCAGTACTTC.

The CDR3 protein is CASSSQPTQETQYF. The DNA for the CDR3 is TGTGCCAGCAGCTCACAACCCACTCAAGAGACCCAGTACTTC. This sequence joins TRBV5-5 and TRBJ2-5; D is uncertain. The V end was cut by 3 bases, the J end by 2 bases, with 11 bases between. Per germline, CDR1 SGHKS and CDR2 YYEKEE (reference sequence). CDR3 length: 14 amino acids.

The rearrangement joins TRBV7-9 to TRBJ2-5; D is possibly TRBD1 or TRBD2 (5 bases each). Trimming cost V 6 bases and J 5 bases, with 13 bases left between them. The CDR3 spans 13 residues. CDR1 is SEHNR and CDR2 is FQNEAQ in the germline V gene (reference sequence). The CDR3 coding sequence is TGTGCCAGCAGTCGGGCAGGGACGGAGACCCAGTACTTC. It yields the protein CASSRAGTETQYF.

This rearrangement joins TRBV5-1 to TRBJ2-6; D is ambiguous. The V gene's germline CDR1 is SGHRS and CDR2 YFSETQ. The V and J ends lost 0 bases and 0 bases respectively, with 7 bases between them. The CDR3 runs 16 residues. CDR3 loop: CASSLAAISGANVLTF. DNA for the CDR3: TGCGCCAGCAGCTTGGCAGCGATCTCTGGGGCCAACGTCCTGACTTTC.

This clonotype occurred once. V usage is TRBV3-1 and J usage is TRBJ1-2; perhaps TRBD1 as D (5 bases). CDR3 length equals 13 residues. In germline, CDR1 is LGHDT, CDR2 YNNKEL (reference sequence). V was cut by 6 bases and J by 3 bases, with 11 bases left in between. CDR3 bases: TGTGCCAGCAGGCCTAGGGACGACTATGGCTACACCTTC. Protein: CASRPRDDYGYTF.

The CDR3 loop is CSARLFGLDRGQETQYF. The CDR3 region has the DNA TGCAGTGCTAGGCTCTTCGGACTAGACAGGGGACAAGAGACCCAGTACTTC. V usage is TRBV20-1 and J usage is TRBJ2-5; D is perhaps TRBD1 (8 bases). Trimming cost V 3 bases and J 2 bases, with 22 bases left between them. The CDR3 is made up of 17 amino acids. Germline V gives CDR1 DFQATT, CDR2 SNEGSKA (reference sequence).

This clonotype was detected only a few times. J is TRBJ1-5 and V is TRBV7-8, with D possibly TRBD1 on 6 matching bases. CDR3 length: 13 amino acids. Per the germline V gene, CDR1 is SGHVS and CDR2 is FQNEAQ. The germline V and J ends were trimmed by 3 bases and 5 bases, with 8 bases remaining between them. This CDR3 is CASSLDSYQPQHF. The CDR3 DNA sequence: TGTGCCAGCAGCTTGGACAGTTATCAGCCCCAGCATTTT.

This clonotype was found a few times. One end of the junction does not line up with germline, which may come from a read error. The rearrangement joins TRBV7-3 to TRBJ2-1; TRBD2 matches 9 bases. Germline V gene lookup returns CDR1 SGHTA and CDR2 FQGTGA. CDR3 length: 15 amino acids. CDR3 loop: CAGSFSGSSYNEQFF. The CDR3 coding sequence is TGTGCCGGCAGCTTTAGCGGGAGCTCCTACAATGAGCAGTTCTTC.

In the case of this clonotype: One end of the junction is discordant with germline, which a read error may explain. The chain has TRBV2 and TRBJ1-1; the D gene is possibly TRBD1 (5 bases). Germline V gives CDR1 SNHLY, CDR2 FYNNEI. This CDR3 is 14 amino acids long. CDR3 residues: CASSMMERGTEALF. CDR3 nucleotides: TGTGCCAGCAGTATGATGGAGCGAGGGACTGAAGCTCTCTTT.

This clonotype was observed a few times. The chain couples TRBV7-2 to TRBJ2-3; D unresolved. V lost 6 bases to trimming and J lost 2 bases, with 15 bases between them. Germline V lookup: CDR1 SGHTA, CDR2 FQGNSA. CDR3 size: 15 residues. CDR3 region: CASSPLPGHTDTQYF. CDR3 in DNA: TGTGCCAGCAGTCCCCTTCCGGGCCACACAGATACGCAGTATTTT.

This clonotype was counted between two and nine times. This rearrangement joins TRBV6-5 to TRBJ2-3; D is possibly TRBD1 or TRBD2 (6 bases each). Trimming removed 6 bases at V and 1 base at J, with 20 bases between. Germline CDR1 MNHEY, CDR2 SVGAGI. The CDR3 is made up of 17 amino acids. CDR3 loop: CASRYLLRDTGTDTQYF. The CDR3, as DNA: TGTGCCAGCAGATACCTTTTGCGGGACACAGGCACAGATACGCAGTATTTT.

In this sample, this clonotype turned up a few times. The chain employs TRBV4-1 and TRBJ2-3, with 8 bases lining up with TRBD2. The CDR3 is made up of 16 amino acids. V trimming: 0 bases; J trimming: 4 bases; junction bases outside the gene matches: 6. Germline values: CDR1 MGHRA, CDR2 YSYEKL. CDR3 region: CASSQDSSGRADTQYF. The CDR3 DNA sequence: TGCGCCAGCAGCCAAGATTCAAGCGGGAGAGCAGATACGCAGTATTTT.

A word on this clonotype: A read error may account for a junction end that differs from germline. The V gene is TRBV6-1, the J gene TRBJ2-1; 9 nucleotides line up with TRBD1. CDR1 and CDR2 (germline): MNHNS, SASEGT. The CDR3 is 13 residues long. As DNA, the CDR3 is TGTGCCAGCAGACGCGACAGGGGGTCCCGTCAGTCCTTC. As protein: CASRRDRGSRQSF.